This TCR beta chain was captured in a study of T cell responses to AZD1222 COVID-19 vaccine. Produced via immunoSEQ multiplex PCR; TCRdb's table is partial and in-frame only. The sample lists some 200,000 clones; about 89% were seen once. Germline V lookup: CDR1 MNHNS, CDR2 SASEGT. The V gene lost 5 bases and the J gene lost 3 bases, with 14 bases spanning the gap. CDR3 length equals 15 residues. The sequence was collected from an adult who received the AZD1222 COVID-19 vaccine. The V gene is TRBV6-1, the J gene TRBJ1-5; tentative D call: TRBD1 (5 bases). The sequencing used peripheral blood, collected 28 days after the second AZD1222 dose. CDR3 sequence: CASSTPGTHNQPQHF. The CDR3 bases are TGTGCCAGCAGTACTCCCGGGACTCACAATCAGCCCCAGCATTTT.